The 21 T cell receptor beta chains reported below all come from one sample, sequenced in a study of STAT5B mutations in CD4+ large granular lymphocyte leukemia. This table comes from immunoSEQ multiplex PCR, and its TCRdb copy is limited to in-frame clones, with some not included. The data show around 30,000 clones, roughly four fifths seen once. Sequencing was performed on CD4+ T cells from blood buffy coats. The origin of the receptors is a human donor in good health.

The genes are TRBV6-6 and TRBJ1-2; no reliable D call. With 2 bases removed from V and 8 bases from J, the gap between germline ends came to 12 bases. CDR1 is MNHNY and CDR2 is SVGAGI in the germline V gene (reference sequence). The CDR3 has 13 amino acids. The CDR3: CASSYRATRGYTF. The CDR3 DNA follows: TGTGCCAGCAGTTACAGGGCCACGAGGGGCTACACCTTC.

The chain couples TRBV18 to TRBJ1-2, with 8 bases that match TRBD1. Trimming took 2 bases from V and 2 from J; bases not matched to a gene: 1. CDR1 KGHSH and CDR2 LQKENI come from the germline V gene. The length of the CDR3 is 14 residues. Written as DNA, the CDR3 is TGTGCCAGCTCACCAGACAGGGGCAACTATGGCTACACCTTC. Its protein product is CASSPDRGNYGYTF. Using reference TRBV18 and TRBJ1-2 for the parts outside the CDR3, the full variable domain is NAGVMQNPRHLVRRRGQEARLRCSPMKGHSHVYWYRQLPEEGLKFMVYLQKENIIDESGMPKERFSAEFPKEGPSILRIQQVVRGDSAAYFCASSPDRGNYGYTFGSGTRLTVV.

V usage is TRBV7-2 and J usage is TRBJ2-5, with 7 bases that match TRBD1. Losses at the gene ends were 4 bases for V and 2 bases for J; bases not matched to a gene: 4. Germline V gives CDR1 SGHTA, CDR2 FQGNSA. The CDR3 length is 14 residues. The CDR3 sequence is CASSSGTVQETQYF. In nucleotides, the CDR3 is TGTGCCAGCAGCTCTGGGACAGTTCAAGAGACCCAGTACTTC.

The chain uses TRBV19 and TRBJ1-5; TRBD1 might be the D (5 bases). The CDR3 runs 12 residues. Germline V gene lookup returns CDR1 LNHDA and CDR2 SQIVND (reference sequence). The V end lost 1 base, the J end lost 7 bases, and 5 bases lay between the germline ends. DNA for the CDR3: TGTGCCAGTAGTATAGGGGGCCAGCCCCAGCATTTT. Translated: CASSIGGQPQHF.

The chain uses TRBV2 and TRBJ2-7, with D perhaps given as TRBD1 or TRBD2 (5 bases each). The germline V gene encodes CDR1 SNHLY and CDR2 FYNNEI. V lost 8 bases and J 4 bases, leaving 12 bases between the germline ends. This CDR3 is 12 amino acids long. The CDR3 DNA follows: TGTGCCAGCCGACGCGAGGGGTACGAGCAGTACTTC. This encodes CASRREGYEQYF.

The V call is TRBV19, the J call TRBJ2-7; TRBD1 agrees at 9 bases. The CDR3 spans 15 residues. V lost 6 bases to trimming and J lost 4 bases; unmatched junction nucleotides: 10. Germline CDR1 is LNHDA and CDR2 is SQIVND (reference sequence). CDR3 in DNA: TGTGCCAGTAGCGGGACCGGGACAGGGTTTTACGAGCAGTACTTC. Protein sequence: CASSGTGTGFYEQYF.

CDR3 DNA: TGTGCCTGGACCGAGCAGGATTACTACGAGCAGTACTTC. Encoded protein: CAWTEQDYYEQYF. J is TRBJ2-7 and V is TRBV30; D gene ambiguous. This CDR3 is built from 13 residues. The germline CDR1 and CDR2 sequences are GTSNPN and SVGIG (reference sequence). The ends were cut back, 4 bases at V and 3 bases at J, with 13 bases in the middle.

The table lists this clone with a few counts. V usage is TRBV27 and J usage is TRBJ1-6, with D possibly being TRBD1 (6 bases). The CDR3 extends over 14 amino acids. V was cut by 6 bases and J by 9 bases, with 15 bases left in between. CDR1 is MNHEY, CDR2 SMNVEV, per germline (reference sequence). The CDR3 loop is CASSPRGAGSPLHF. CDR3 sequence (DNA): TGTGCCAGCAGCCCCCGGGGGGCCGGTTCACCCCTCCACTTT.

The rearrangement joins TRBV9 to TRBJ1-1; no reliable D call. Germline-derived CDR1 and CDR2 are SGDLS and YYNGEE. The CDR3 length is 15 residues. Trimming took off 0 bases at V and 3 bases at J, with 12 bases between the two ends. The CDR3 bases are TGTGCCAGCAGCGTAGGTATAGTACGCGACACTGAAGCTTTCTTT. Its protein product is CASSVGIVRDTEAFF.

The chain carries TRBV6-4 and TRBJ2-5; unclear D gene. Germline CDR1 and CDR2: MRHNA and SNTAGT. Trimming took 5 bases from V and 5 from J, leaving 12 bases between them. This CDR3 has 13 residues. CDR3: CASSRQAWETQYF. CDR3 coding DNA: TGTGCCAGCAGTCGGCAGGCCTGGGAGACCCAGTACTTC.

J is TRBJ2-7 and V is TRBV25-1, with TRBD1 identical over 9 bases. The ends lost 4 bases at V and 2 bases at J; junction bases unmatched: 6. Germline CDR1 and CDR2: MGHDK and SYGVNS. CDR3 length equals 15 residues. The chain's CDR3 is CASSGTGVLPYEQYF. CDR3 coding DNA: TGTGCCAGCAGTGGGACAGGGGTCTTACCCTACGAGCAGTACTTC.

The chain recombines TRBV5-6 with TRBJ1-2; the D is unclear. Germline V gives CDR1 SGHDT, CDR2 YYEEEE. CDR3 size: 13 residues. The ends were cut back, 4 bases at V and 5 bases at J, with 12 bases in the middle. The CDR3 sequence: CASSTGSQYGYTF. As DNA, the CDR3 is TGTGCCAGCAGCACCGGGTCGCAGTATGGCTACACCTTC.

This clone was counted only a few times. The CDR3 nucleotides read TGTGCCAGCAGTGGAGGCATCAATCAGCCCCAGCATTTT. Its translation: CASSGGINQPQHF. This rearrangement joins TRBV6-1 to TRBJ1-5, with no clear D. This CDR3 has 13 amino acids. The V end lost 4 bases, the J end lost 3 bases, and 7 bases lay between the germline ends. Germline assignment: CDR1 MNHNS and CDR2 SASEGT.

The rearrangement joins TRBV5-4 to TRBJ2-3; the D is unclear. Trimming cost V 0 bases and J 1 base, with 9 bases left between them. This CDR3 spans 15 amino acids. Germline V gene data show CDR1 as SGHNT and CDR2 as YYREEE (reference sequence). For the CDR3, the DNA is TGTGCCAGCAGCTTGGACGGCAGCCGCACAGATACGCAGTATTTT. It encodes CASSLDGSRTDTQYF. Together with reference TRBV5-4 and TRBJ2-3, the CDR3 gives the full variable domain: ETGVTQSPTHLIKTRGQQVTLRCSSQSGHNTVSWYQQALGQGPQFIFQYYREEENGRGNFPPRFSGLQFPNYSSELNVNALELDDSALYLCASSLDGSRTDTQYFGPGTRLTVL.

CDR3 coding DNA: TGTGCCAGCAGCCCCGTGGGGCAGCCCATGAACACTGAAGCTTTCTTT. This gives the protein CASSPVGQPMNTEAFF. This chain joins TRBV2 and TRBJ1-1; a weak D match, TRBD1 (5 bases). CDR1 is SNHLY, CDR2 FYNNEI, per germline. The CDR3 sequence is 16 residues long. V was clipped by 6 bases and J by 0 bases, with 17 bases between them.

This clone turned up a few times. The gene calls are TRBV28 and TRBJ1-1; possible D gene TRBD1, 6 bases. V lost 6 bases, J lost 4 bases, and 15 bases lay in between. There are 14 residues in the CDR3. The germline gives CDR1 MDHEN, CDR2 SYDVKM. CDR3 in DNA: TGTGCCAGCAGACCCACAGGGATCGGCACTGAAGCTTTCTTT. Translated: CASRPTGIGTEAFF.

This chain links TRBV6-4 with TRBJ2-4; D ambiguous. This CDR3 has 12 amino acids. Trimming shortened V by 0 bases and J by 9 bases, and 6 bases separated the two germline ends. Germline CDR1 reads MRHNA; CDR2 reads SNTAGT. Written as DNA, the CDR3 is TGTGCCAGCAGTGACTCGAGAGGCATTCAGTACTTC. Translated, it gives CASSDSRGIQYF.

V is TRBV5-4 and J is TRBJ2-5; D gene ambiguous. This CDR3 contains 16 residues. From germline, CDR1 is SGHNT and CDR2 YYREEE (reference sequence). V lost 0 bases to trimming and J lost 1 base, with 13 bases between them. The CDR3 DNA follows: TGTGCCAGCAGCTTGGGTCTAGGCCCCGGCCAAGAGACCCAGTACTTC. This gives the protein CASSLGLGPGQETQYF. Full variable domain (remainder filled in from reference TRBV5-4 and TRBJ2-5): ETGVTQSPTHLIKTRGQQVTLRCSSQSGHNTVSWYQQALGQGPQFIFQYYREEENGRGNFPPRFSGLQFPNYSSELNVNALELDDSALYLCASSLGLGPGQETQYFGPGTRLLVL.

The chain joins TRBV5-3 to TRBJ2-7; 7 bases fit TRBD2. TRBV5-3 is known as an ORF, though its function is uncertain. CDR3 size: 12 residues. V lost 3 bases and J lost 9; bases outside the gene matches: 6. DNA for the CDR3: TGTGCCAGAAGCTCACAGAGCGGGATGCAGTACTTC. This encodes CARSSQSGMQYF.

Worth noting for this clone: Other DNA sequences from this sample encode an identical CDR3 as well. This chain joins TRBV6-4 and TRBJ1-5; no reliable D call. In germline, CDR1 is MRHNA, CDR2 SNTAGT. V gave up 5 bases and J gave up 6 bases, with 17 bases separating them. CDR3 size: 15 residues. The CDR3 sequence is CASSNPGFPGQPQHF. CDR3 bases: TGTGCCAGCAGTAACCCAGGCTTCCCCGGTCAGCCCCAGCATTTT.

The V gene is TRBV6-4, the J gene TRBJ2-3; D call uncertain. This CDR3 has 16 residues. Trimming took off 0 bases at V and 0 bases at J, with 10 bases between the two ends. Germline lookup yields CDR1 MRHNA and CDR2 SNTAGT. The CDR3 spells CASSDSGWSSTDTQYF. CDR3 sequence (DNA): TGTGCCAGCAGTGACTCGGGTTGGTCTAGCACAGATACGCAGTATTTT.